The 4 T cell receptor beta chains listed next were all sequenced from one sample in a study of T-cell reconstitution after alpha-beta-depleted transplantation in children. The library targeted TCRbeta and was prepared with unique molecular identifiers. TCRdb re-derived calls from the PCR reads in MiXCR, one entry per CDR3 protein. The sample holds about 120,000 distinct CDR3 sequences, roughly 23% seen once. Sequencing used PBMCs, mostly from graft donor cells, obtained 180 days after TCRalphabeta/CD19-depleted stem cell transplant. The receptors were sampled from a male patient aged 2 to 9 who had a stem cell transplant for chronic granulomatous disease, so the T cells may come from the graft donor.

This clonotype was counted only a few times. The rearrangement uses TRBV29-1 and TRBJ2-6; no reliable D call. Between the trimmed V and J ends, which lost 3 bases and 1 base, there was a span of 13 bases. This CDR3 is 16 amino acids long. The germline gives CDR1 SQVTM, CDR2 ANQGSEA. The CDR3: CSVDEQPHSGANVLTF. The CDR3 DNA sequence: TGCAGCGTTGATGAGCAACCCCATTCTGGGGCCAACGTCCTGACTTTC.

V usage is TRBV9 and J usage is TRBJ1-3, with a possible D match to TRBD1 (5 bases). In germline, CDR1 is SGDLS, CDR2 YYNGEE. The germline V and J ends were trimmed by 7 bases and 2 bases, with 13 bases remaining between them. This CDR3 has 14 amino acids. The CDR3 sequence is CASGLRGAGNTIYF. The CDR3 DNA follows: TGTGCCAGCGGCCTCCGAGGGGCTGGAAACACCATATATTTT. The complete variable domain, with remaining parts taken from reference TRBV9 and TRBJ1-3, reads DSGVTQTPKHLITATGQRVTLRCSPRSGDLSVYWYQQSLDQGLQFLIQYYNGEERAKGNILERFSAQQFPDLHSELNLSSLELGDSALYFCASGLRGAGNTIYFGEGSWLTVV.

This clonotype was seen many times. The chain couples TRBV5-1 to TRBJ2-1; D unresolved. The CDR3 consists of 15 residues. CDR1 and CDR2 (germline): SGHRS, YFSETQ. V gave up 0 bases and J gave up 4 bases, with 11 bases separating them. CDR3: CASSLAEGPYNEQFF. In nucleotides, the CDR3 is TGCGCCAGCAGCTTGGCCGAAGGGCCTTACAATGAGCAGTTCTTC.

In its sample, this clonotype was seen a few times. The rearrangement uses TRBV10-3 and TRBJ2-7; D possibly uses TRBD1 or TRBD2 (5 bases each). From germline, CDR1 is ENHRY and CDR2 SYGVKD. Deletions cut 3 bases from V and 1 base from J, with 13 bases between. CDR3 length: 15 amino acids. In DNA, the CDR3 is TGTGCCATCAGTGACGGGGCCCTCATTTCCTACGAGCAGTACTTC. This codes for CAISDGALISYEQYF.